A single sample is the source of the 8 T cell receptor beta chains below, sequenced in a study of cytomegalovirus exposure and HLA in healthy donors. The PCR ran on 60 Vbeta and 13 Jbeta primers. Data came from immunoSEQ multiplex PCR; TCRdb stores just in-frame clones and leaves some out. This table holds 180,000 or so clones, roughly 87% found once. Sequencing used PBMCs. These receptors came from a man aged 40-49 years in good health and CMV-seronegative.

This rearrangement joins TRBV9 to TRBJ1-2; no clear D gene. This CDR3 has 15 amino acids. V was pared by 0 bases and J by 4 bases, with 13 bases between. Germline V gene lookup returns CDR1 SGDLS and CDR2 YYNGEE. This CDR3 reads CASSVEAIGLYGYTF. For the CDR3, the DNA is TGTGCCAGCAGCGTAGAAGCGATCGGCCTCTATGGCTACACCTTC.

This clone has just a few counts. The V and J genes are TRBV7-3 and TRBJ2-1; 8 nucleotides align to TRBD2. V was clipped by 0 bases and J by 9 bases; unmatched bases: 10. CDR1 SGHTA and CDR2 FQGTGA come from the germline V gene. The CDR3 extends over 16 amino acids. CDR3 loop: CASSLTGTSGVGEQFF. In DNA, the CDR3 is TGTGCCAGCAGCTTAACCGGGACTAGTGGAGTCGGTGAGCAGTTCTTC.

The chain employs TRBV19 and TRBJ2-1; 12 nucleotides align to TRBD2. Germline CDR1 reads LNHDA; CDR2 reads SQIVND (reference sequence). The CDR3 contains 21 residues. J was trimmed by 1 base and V by 5 bases; bases with no gene match: 18. This chain's CDR3 is CASSARDRWLTSGSSYNEQFF. The CDR3 coding sequence is TGTGCCAGTAGTGCCCGGGACAGGTGGTTGACTAGCGGGAGTTCCTACAATGAGCAGTTCTTC.

The V and J genes are TRBV30 and TRBJ2-1, with D possibly matching TRBD2 (6 bases). V lost 1 base, J lost 1 base, and 14 bases lay in between. Per germline, CDR1 GTSNPN and CDR2 SVGIG (reference sequence). This CDR3 has 16 residues. CDR3: CAWSGTRDFSYNEQFF. The DNA for the CDR3 is TGTGCCTGGAGTGGCACCCGGGACTTTTCCTACAATGAGCAGTTCTTC.

The rearrangement links TRBV27 to TRBJ2-2, with 9 bases that match TRBD2. Germline loops: CDR1 MNHEY, CDR2 SMNVEV (reference sequence). V trimming: 3 bases; J trimming: 7 bases; junction bases outside the gene matches: 9. This CDR3 has 16 residues. The CDR3 here is CASSLWLAGKIGELFF. CDR3 nucleotides: TGTGCCAGCAGTTTGTGGCTAGCGGGAAAAATCGGGGAGCTGTTTTTT.

This clone showed up just a few times. The gene calls are TRBV5-1 and TRBJ1-2; TRBD1 agrees at 7 bases. J lost 4 bases, V lost 4 bases, and 10 bases had no gene match. The CDR3 consists of 15 residues. Germline-derived CDR1 and CDR2 are SGHRS and YFSETQ. This CDR3 is CASSPQGQATYGYTF. For the CDR3, the DNA is TGCGCCAGCAGCCCACAAGGACAGGCGACCTATGGCTACACCTTC. Filled out from reference TRBV5-1 and TRBJ1-2, the complete variable domain reads KAGVTQTPRYLIKTRGQQVTLSCSPISGHRSVSWYQQTPGQGLQFLFEYFSETQRNKGNFPGRFSGRQFSNSRSEMNVSTLELGDSALYLCASSPQGQATYGYTFGSGTRLTVV.

In this sample, this clone turned up once. The chain is built from TRBV7-2 and TRBJ1-5; 7 bases map to TRBD1. Losses at the gene ends were 4 bases for V and 12 bases for J; bases not matched to a gene: 3. Germline V gene sequence: CDR1 SGHTA, CDR2 FQGNSA. The CDR3 covers 11 residues. CDR3 loop: CASSSGQVQHF. In DNA form, the CDR3 reads TGTGCCAGCAGCTCAGGACAGGTCCAGCATTTT.

J is TRBJ2-7 and V is TRBV14; 8 bases align to TRBD1. The junction had 14 bases not matched to a gene; V was cut back by 3 bases and J by 4 bases. The germline V gene encodes CDR1 SGHDN and CDR2 FVKESK. The CDR3 consists of 17 residues. CDR3 nucleotide sequence: TGTGCCAGCAGCCACTCGTTCGCCGGGACAGGAAGTTACGAGCAGTACTTC. This gives the protein CASSHSFAGTGSYEQYF.